Following are 26 T cell receptor beta chains from one sample sequenced in a study of blood T cell repertoires in COVID-19. The assay was immunoSEQ multiplex PCR, and TCRdb's table has in-frame clones only and misses some. Found here are 90,000 to 130,000 clones, around 90% of them singletons; the top ten hold roughly 3.3%. The sequenced sample consisted of peripheral blood. The receptors here all came from a woman in her forties or fifties with acute or convalescent COVID-19.

The CDR3 loop reads CASSASGSRITDTQYF. The CDR3 DNA reads TGTGCCAGCAGCGCAAGCGGGAGCAGGATAACAGATACGCAGTATTTT. V gene TRBV2 combines with J gene TRBJ2-3; TRBD2 matches at 8 bases. The CDR3 has 16 amino acids. V shed 6 bases, J shed 3 bases, and the junction held 11 bases outside the gene matches. Germline V gene lookup returns CDR1 SNHLY and CDR2 FYNNEI.

The chain couples TRBV5-1 to TRBJ1-4, with D uncertain. The germline gives CDR1 SGHRS, CDR2 YFSETQ. This CDR3 has 15 amino acids. V was cut by 5 bases and J by 8 bases, with 19 bases left in between. Here the CDR3 DNA reads TGCGCCAGCAGGTTTCGGGGTGAGTCCGGAGAAAAACTGTTTTTT. Its translation is CASRFRGESGEKLFF.

This chain joins TRBV7-6 and TRBJ2-7; perhaps TRBD2 as D (5 bases). V lost 1 base and J lost 2, with 12 bases in between. Germline V gene data show CDR1 as SGHVS and CDR2 as FNYEAQ. CDR3 length: 15 residues. CDR3 in amino acids: CASSLGAGAAYEQYF. In DNA, the CDR3 is TGTGCCAGCAGCTTAGGCGCGGGCGCAGCCTACGAGCAGTACTTC.

The chain is built from TRBV5-1 and TRBJ2-7; 9 positions match TRBD2. The CDR3 consists of 14 residues. Germline V gene data show CDR1 as SGHRS and CDR2 as YFSETQ. The V segment lost 0 bases and the J segment 4 bases; nucleotides outside the gene matches: 2. The CDR3 is CASSLEGLAYEQYF. The CDR3 nucleotides are TGCGCCAGCAGCTTGGAGGGACTAGCTTACGAGCAGTACTTC. The full variable domain, rest sourced from reference TRBV5-1 and TRBJ2-7, is KAGVTQTPRYLIKTRGQQVTLSCSPISGHRSVSWYQQTPGQGLQFLFEYFSETQRNKGNFPGRFSGRQFSNSRSEMNVSTLELGDSALYLCASSLEGLAYEQYFGPGTRLTVT.

This chain uses TRBV6-5 with TRBJ2-5, with a tentative D call TRBD1 (6 bases). Germline V CDR1 and CDR2: MNHEY, SVGAGI. This CDR3 is 13 amino acids long. The ends were cut back, 6 bases at V and 3 bases at J, with 11 bases in the middle. CDR3 coding DNA: TGTGCCAGCAGCGGACAGATGGAAGAGACCCAGTACTTC. It translates to CASSGQMEETQYF.

The chain couples TRBV18 to TRBJ2-3; 10 positions match TRBD1. After removal of 4 bases from V and 3 bases from J, the junction contained 4 bases not matched to a gene. The CDR3 extends over 15 amino acids. Germline V gene sequence: CDR1 KGHSH, CDR2 LQKENI. The DNA of the CDR3 is TGTGCCAGCTCACGGGGACAGGGGTCGACAGATACGCAGTATTTT. Translation: CASSRGQGSTDTQYF.

The rearrangement uses TRBV30 and TRBJ2-1, with 7 bases matching TRBD2. The CDR3 has 14 amino acids. Germline V gives CDR1 GTSNPN, CDR2 SVGIG (reference sequence). J gave up 4 bases and V 7 bases, and 10 bases lay outside the gene matches. The CDR3 spells CAYTGGSGYNEQFF. For the CDR3, the DNA is TGTGCCTACACGGGGGGTAGCGGATACAATGAGCAGTTCTTC. The full variable domain, its missing parts supplied by reference TRBV30 and TRBJ2-1, is SQTIHQWPATLVQPVGSPLSLECTVEGTSNPNLYWYRQAAGRGLQLLFYSVGIGQISSEVPQNLSASRPQDRQFILSSKKLLLSDSGFYLCAYTGGSGYNEQFFGPGTRLTVL.

The chain links TRBV27 to TRBJ2-6; 7 bases are shared with TRBD2. V lost 4 bases to trimming and J lost 0 bases; unmatched junction nucleotides: 9. Per the germline V gene, CDR1 is MNHEY and CDR2 is SMNVEV (reference sequence). The CDR3 totals 18 residues. The CDR3 region is CASSSTSDLSSGANVLTF. As DNA, the CDR3 is TGTGCCAGCAGTTCTACTAGCGATTTGAGCTCTGGGGCCAACGTCCTGACTTTC. Looking up the rest from reference TRBV27 and TRBJ2-6 gives the full variable domain: EAQVTQNPRYLITVTGKKLTVTCSQNMNHEYMSWYRQDPGLGLRQIYYSMNVEVTDKGDVPEGYKVSRKEKRNFPLILESPSPNQTSLYFCASSSTSDLSSGANVLTFGAGSRLTVL.

The chain couples TRBV6-2 or TRBV6-3 to TRBJ2-3, with a tentative D call TRBD2 (6 bases). The CDR3 loop spans 15 amino acids. Per the germline V gene, CDR1 is MNHEY and CDR2 is SVGEGT. V was cut by 6 bases and J by 4 bases, with 17 bases left in between. The CDR3 sequence is CASSLSGPSADTQYF. CDR3 coding DNA: TGTGCCAGCAGCCTAAGCGGGCCTTCTGCAGATACGCAGTATTTT.

J is TRBJ2-7 and V is TRBV3-1 (or the pseudogene TRBV3-2); the D is unclear. Germline-derived CDR1 and CDR2 are LGHDT and YNNKEL (reference sequence). The V and J ends lost 1 base and 12 bases respectively, with 19 bases between them. The CDR3 extends over 14 amino acids. This CDR3 reads CASSQGFRGFLWYF. The DNA of the CDR3 is TGTGCCAGCAGCCAAGGGTTCCGTGGCTTCCTCTGGTACTTC.

This clone has only a few counts. The V call is TRBV2, the J call TRBJ2-5; D possibly corresponds to TRBD1 (6 bases). Looked up from germline, CDR1 is SNHLY and CDR2 is FYNNEI. This CDR3 contains 16 residues. The V gene lost 6 bases and the J gene lost 5 bases, with 22 bases spanning the gap. The CDR3 protein is CASSQAGAEDVETQYF. Here the CDR3 DNA reads TGTGCCAGCAGCCAAGCAGGGGCCGAAGACGTCGAGACCCAGTACTTC.

V is TRBV14 and J is TRBJ1-1, with a possible D match to TRBD1 (5 bases). The CDR3 has 15 residues. The V end lost 1 base, the J end lost 5 bases, and 14 bases lay between the germline ends. Per the germline V gene, CDR1 is SGHDN and CDR2 is FVKESK. The CDR3: CASSQGTRGGTEAFF. CDR3 DNA sequence: TGTGCCAGCAGCCAAGGAACACGCGGGGGGACTGAAGCTTTCTTT.

The chain uses TRBV30 and TRBJ2-3; 7 bases are a match to TRBD2. The CDR3 extends over 16 amino acids. The V gene's germline CDR1 is GTSNPN and CDR2 SVGIG (reference sequence). V dropped 5 bases and J dropped 0; count of bases not matched to a gene: 11. CDR3 protein: CAWRNSGSTSTDTQYF. CDR3 DNA sequence: TGTGCCTGGCGGAATAGCGGGTCTACTAGCACAGATACGCAGTATTTT.

The chain has TRBV6-5 and TRBJ2-7, with 7 bases identical to TRBD2. In germline, CDR1 is MNHEY, CDR2 SVGAGI. The trim removed 6 bases at V and 0 bases at J, leaving 5 bases unmatched. The CDR3 is 14 amino acids. The CDR3 loop reads CASSRGSRSYEQYF. CDR3 bases: TGTGCCAGCAGCCGCGGGAGCCGCTCCTACGAGCAGTACTTC.

The chain links TRBV3-1 (or the pseudogene TRBV3-2) to TRBJ2-7, with TRBD1 as a possible D gene (5 bases). The CDR3 loop spans 14 amino acids. V gave up 1 base and J gave up 3 bases, with 10 bases separating them. Germline CDR1 reads LGHDT; CDR2 reads YNNKEL (reference sequence). Written as DNA, the CDR3 is TGTGCCAGCAGCCAAGGTGACAGTCTCTACGAGCAGTACTTC. Translated: CASSQGDSLYEQYF.

The chain employs TRBV2 and TRBJ2-3, with 8 positions matching TRBD1. The ends lost 4 bases at V and 0 bases at J; junction bases unmatched: 3. Germline V gene data show CDR1 as SNHLY and CDR2 as FYNNEI. CDR3 length equals 15 residues. CDR3 coding DNA: TGTGCCAGCAGTGCAGACAGGGGAAGCACAGATACGCAGTATTTT. This gives the protein CASSADRGSTDTQYF.

This clone was seen once. The chain carries TRBV18 and TRBJ1-2, with TRBD1 identical over 7 bases. Germline V lookup: CDR1 KGHSH, CDR2 LQKENI. Germline trimming cut 6 bases from V and 8 bases from J; bases unmatched to any gene: 9. The length of the CDR3 is 13 residues. The CDR3 nucleotides are TGTGCCAGCTCTCAAGAAGGGGGCCGGGGCTACACCTTC. It yields the protein CASSQEGGRGYTF.

The rearrangement links TRBV5-1 to TRBJ1-6; TRBD1 aligns across 7 bases. V was clipped by 0 bases and J by 9 bases; unmatched bases: 6. This CDR3 region has 15 residues. The germline gives CDR1 SGHRS, CDR2 YFSETQ. The CDR3 DNA reads TGCGCCAGCAGCTTGGACAGGGGTGTGGGTTCACCCCTCCACTTT. Translating it yields CASSLDRGVGSPLHF. Drawing the rest from reference TRBV5-1 and TRBJ1-6, the complete variable domain is KAGVTQTPRYLIKTRGQQVTLSCSPISGHRSVSWYQQTPGQGLQFLFEYFSETQRNKGNFPGRFSGRQFSNSRSEMNVSTLELGDSALYLCASSLDRGVGSPLHFGNGTRLTVT.

This sequence joins TRBV7-7 and TRBJ2-1; D call uncertain. CDR3 length: 12 amino acids. With 5 bases removed from V and 6 bases from J, the gap between germline ends came to 8 bases. Per the germline V gene, CDR1 is SSHAT and CDR2 is FNYEAQ (reference sequence). The CDR3 loop reads CASSHNSNEQFF. The CDR3 coding sequence is TGTGCCAGCAGCCATAACTCCAATGAGCAGTTCTTC.

This clone appeared once. The chain combines TRBV27 with TRBJ2-7; no clear D. The CDR3 contains 13 residues. Germline V CDR1 and CDR2: MNHEY, SMNVEV (reference sequence). The V gene lost 6 bases and the J gene lost 5 bases, with 14 bases spanning the gap. CDR3 loop: CASSANPGNEQYF. CDR3 nucleotide sequence: TGTGCCAGCAGCGCAAACCCAGGCAACGAGCAGTACTTC.

J is TRBJ2-7 and V is TRBV11-1; D is possibly TRBD1 (6 bases). The CDR3 is 14 residues long. Trimming pared 5 bases from V and 5 bases from J, leaving 16 bases between. Germline V CDR1 and CDR2: SGHAT, FQDESV (reference sequence). The CDR3 loop is CASSHPGTWDEQYF. CDR3 in DNA: TGTGCCAGCAGCCACCCCGGGACATGGGACGAGCAGTACTTC.

The V and J genes are TRBV11-2 and TRBJ2-2; tentative D call: TRBD2 (6 bases). The germline V and J ends were trimmed by 1 base and 7 bases, with 10 bases remaining between them. This CDR3 has 14 amino acids. Germline assignment: CDR1 SGHAT and CDR2 FQNNGV. The CDR3 region is CASSLGAGYGELFF. The CDR3 DNA sequence: TGTGCCAGCAGCTTAGGGGCGGGATACGGGGAGCTGTTTTTT.

This clone appeared once. The chain couples TRBV11-3 to TRBJ2-1; 8 bases are shared with TRBD2. CDR1 is SGHNT, CDR2 YENEEA, per germline. J lost 9 bases, V lost 1 base, and 5 bases had no gene match. The CDR3 covers 14 residues. The CDR3 coding sequence is TGTGCCAGCAGCTTAGTTAGCGGGATGACTGAGCAGTTCTTC. It specifies CASSLVSGMTEQFF.

This rearrangement joins TRBV6-5 to TRBJ1-4, with 8 bases aligning to TRBD1. The germline V gene has CDR1 MNHEY and CDR2 SVGAGI. The CDR3 has 15 residues. V was clipped by 0 bases and J by 7 bases; unmatched bases: 4. The CDR3 DNA reads TGTGCCAGCAGTTACTCCGGACAGGGTCTTGAAAAACTGTTTTTT. This gives the protein CASSYSGQGLEKLFF.

V usage is TRBV5-6 and J usage is TRBJ2-1; 15 bases match TRBD2. The CDR3 has 17 amino acids. The V gene's germline CDR1 is SGHDT and CDR2 YYEEEE. With 2 bases clipped from V and 7 bases from J, the junction kept 7 bases outside the gene matches. In nucleotides, the CDR3 is TGTGCCAGCAGCTTAGGACTAGCGGGAGGGCCCCTTAATGAGCAGTTCTTC. Translation gives CASSLGLAGGPLNEQFF. Complete variable domain (other parts from reference TRBV5-6 and TRBJ2-1): DAGVTQSPTHLIKTRGQQVTLRCSPKSGHDTVSWYQQALGQGPQFIFQYYEEEERQRGNFPDRFSGHQFPNYSSELNVNALLLGDSALYLCASSLGLAGGPLNEQFFGPGTRLTVL.

V usage is TRBV5-1 and J usage is TRBJ1-1; D is possibly TRBD1 (6 bases). V gave up 1 base and J gave up 7 bases, with 20 bases separating them. CDR3 length: 16 amino acids. Germline CDR1 SGHRS, CDR2 YFSETQ. The CDR3 region has the DNA TGCGCCAGCAGCTTGAGGGGGGGCGAGGAAAGGGGTGAAGCTTTCTTT. This sequence encodes CASSLRGGEERGEAFF.